Listed here is a single T cell receptor (beta chain). Its antigen is as yet unknown. PCR primers comprised 60 Vbeta and 13 Jbeta primers. Sequencing was performed with immunoSEQ multiplex PCR; in TCRdb, only in-frame clones are kept and a portion is missing. The table has 150,000 or so clones, 77% seen once; the top ten hold under 5%. This CDR3 spans 12 amino acids. The germline V gene has CDR1 SGHRS and CDR2 YFSETQ. V lost 2 bases, J lost 2 bases, and 4 bases lay in between. The data belong to a study of cytomegalovirus exposure and HLA in healthy donors. Study as a whole: Of some 360 genotyped donors, about 81% clustered with self-reported Caucasian donors.

Whole-study findings and limits: Indistinguishable V segments, including TRBV6-2 and TRBV6-3, were excluded. The classifier reportedly diagnosed cytomegalovirus status with high specificity and sensitivity. A previous analysis found most TCR beta V segments productive roughly 87% or roughly 30% of the time.

The clonotype comes from a male donor in good health and CMV-seropositive. V is TRBV5-1 and J is TRBJ2-5; no definite D call. Sequencing was carried out using PBMCs. The chain's CDR3 is CASSFNQETQYF. CDR3 nucleotide sequence: TGCGCCAGCAGCTTTAATCAAGAGACCCAGTACTTC.